This entry is about one T cell receptor (beta chain). Its antigen is not yet known. Base qualities are not provided; no much larger clone lies one nucleotide away. The junction shows trimming of 4 bases on V and 2 bases on J, plus 8 bases between the germline ends. The germline V gene (reference sequence) provides CDR1 LGHDT and CDR2 YNNKEL. From its cysteine to its phenylalanine, the CDR3 spans 13 amino acids. This entry keeps only the CDR3 DNA: 39 bases, framed from base 1. This record comes from a study of CD8 T cells in Susac syndrome (dated by TCRdb to the late 2010s). A note on the overall study: Among the Susac syndrome patients who were sequenced, clinically active disease was present in more than 5 and clinical remission was observed in roughly 8. At the time of blood withdrawal, Susac syndrome patients were either therapy-naive, taking corticosteroids (with some also receiving IVIg), or on IVIg alone. Clonality of the CD8+ T cell repertoire was compared between roughly twelve healthy donors, about 14 Susac syndrome patients and under 19 multiple sclerosis patients. Whether CD8+ T cell activation and differentiation in Susac syndrome was antigen driven was tested using repertoire sequencing. The investigation overall reported the following: CD8+ repertoires in Susac syndrome showed clonal expansion, which was highest in CD8+ TEMRA cells and was greater in clinically active patients than in remitting patients. Looking at Susac-specific public clones, the researchers identified about 15 in the total CD8+ repertoire and roughly 5 in the CD8+ TEMRA repertoire. The study acknowledged that relatively few individuals were included in the TCR sequencing and HLA analysis.

Peripheral blood CD8+ and CD4+ T cells from healthy donors, Susac syndrome patients and multiple sclerosis patients were profiled using high-throughput TCR beta sequencing. Susac syndrome patients met recently defined diagnostic criteria for definite or probable disease. Bulk CD8+ and CD4+ T cells were purified by magnetic negative isolation, whereas CD8+ TEMRA cells were enriched by FACS. Blood was drawn into EDTA tubes, processed within 24 hours, and PBMCs were isolated by density gradient centrifugation. PBMCs destined for TCR sequencing were cryopreserved in liquid nitrogen and later thawed in a 37 °C water bath. Purity of sorted or isolated CD4+, CD8+ and CD8+ TEMRA cells was at least 90%. RNA was extracted using the RNeasy kit, and roughly 0.45 to 1 ug of the RNA was reverse transcribed with random hexamers. The immunoSEQ multiplex PCR assay, which covers 54 Vbeta and 13 Jbeta segments, was used to amplify TCR beta CDR3 regions. PCR amplification bias was corrected using a synthetic template baseline for primer optimization and computational correction. Under the source paper's analysis protocol: Reads were annotated to V, D and J genes according to IMGT and were analyzed with immunoSEQ Analyzer, with only productive sequences retained. Clonality was computed as one minus Shannon entropy normalized by log2 of the number of productive unique sequences. For each patient and control, public and private clones were evaluated within the 100 most prevalent clones. Clones were defined as Susac-specific if absent from the healthy and MS cohorts, from some 1,000 published viral clones and from other ImmuneACCESS disease sequences. TCRdb trimmed public reads at Q25 via fastp, called clones via MiXCR and kept in-frame beta chains. Each CDR3 protein appears once, grouped with its most common genes and DNA. TCRdb's processing, not the study's, gives the V and J calls here. This sample comprises approximately 190,000 distinct CDR3 sequences, more than 85% of them detected only once. Around 0.16% of the sample comes from the top ten.

The receptor comes from a human donor with Susac syndrome. The chain links TRBV3-1 with TRBJ1-1, with the D gene too uncertain to name. Sequenced input: CD8+ T cells from PBMCs. The nucleotides are TGTGCCAGCAGCCCTTTATCAAACACTGAAGCTTTCTTT. This encodes CASSPLSNTEAFF.